This TCR beta chain was observed in a study of T cell repertoires in cytomegalovirus infection. Study at large: Public TCR beta signatures provided an indication of both CMV infection and a matching HLA type. Study-level points and caveats: CMV-specific TCR beta clonotypes restricted by HLA-C were the ones dominating the ex vivo response.

This clonotype has only one observation. Its antigen is not known. A much larger clone is a single base away; this may be a read error. TCRdb reanalysed the reads using MiXCR and keeps one entry per CDR3 protein. The sample holds 490,000 or so distinct CDR3 sequences, about 11% seen once. The CDR3 extends over 12 amino acids. The germline V gene encodes CDR1 LGHNA and CDR2 YNFKEQ. The sample taken for sequencing was PBMCs. The rearrangement joins TRBV4-2 to TRBJ2-5, with D perhaps being TRBD1 or TRBD2 (5 bases each). The TCR originated in a human donor in good health (CMV status not recorded). Some clones in this sample may be carry-over from other donors' samples. CDR3 in DNA: TGTGCCAGCAGCCTCGGACAAGGGACCCGGTACTTC. Protein: CASSLGQGTRYF.